Given below is one TCR beta chain in context. What it binds is not known. The data were obtained in a study of cytomegalovirus exposure and HLA in healthy donors. Study context: Among the roughly 370 genotyped donors, 70% to 85% were placed in the Caucasian-associated ancestry cluster. Overall study results and limits: It has been reported that TCR beta sequences accurately predicted the HLA-A and HLA-B alleles of most subjects.

With 60 Vbeta and 13 Jbeta primers, the PCR was carried out. Source study methods: Counted up in a later analysis, unique TCR beta chains came to 65 million to 100 million, with some 9.9 million shared. The repertoire was sequenced with immunoSEQ multiplex PCR; TCRdb's copy has only in-frame clones and lacks some. The V and J calls and clone size are taken from that table; D and trimming were inferred from the DNA. The sample contains approximately 190,000 clones, around 80% of which appear only once. Germline V lookup: CDR1 ENHRY, CDR2 SYGVKD. Deletions cut 3 bases from V and 5 bases from J, with 19 bases between. The CDR3 loop spans 17 amino acids.

Specimen: PBMCs. This sequence was found in a man between 40 and 49 years old in good health and CMV-seropositive. V is TRBV10-3 and J is TRBJ2-2; possibly TRBD1 for D (5 bases). The CDR3: CAISDKPRDRRTGELFF. In DNA form, the CDR3 reads TGTGCCATCAGTGACAAGCCCCGTGACAGACGGACCGGGGAGCTGTTTTTT.